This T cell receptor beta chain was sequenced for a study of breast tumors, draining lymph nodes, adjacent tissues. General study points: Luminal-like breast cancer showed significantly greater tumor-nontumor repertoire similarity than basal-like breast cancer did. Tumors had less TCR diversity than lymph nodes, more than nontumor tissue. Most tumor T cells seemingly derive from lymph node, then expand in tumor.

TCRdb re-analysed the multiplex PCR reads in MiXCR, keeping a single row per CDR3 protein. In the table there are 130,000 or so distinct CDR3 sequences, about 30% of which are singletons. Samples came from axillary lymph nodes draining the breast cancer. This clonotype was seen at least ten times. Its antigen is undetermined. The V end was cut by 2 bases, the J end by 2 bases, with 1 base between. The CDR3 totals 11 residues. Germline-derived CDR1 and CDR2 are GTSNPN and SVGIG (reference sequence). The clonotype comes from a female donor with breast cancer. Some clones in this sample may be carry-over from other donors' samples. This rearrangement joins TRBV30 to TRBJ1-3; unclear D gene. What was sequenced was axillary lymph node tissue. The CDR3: CAWSTGNTIYF. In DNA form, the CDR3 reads TGTGCCTGGAGTACTGGAAACACCATATATTTT.